Listed below are T cell receptor beta chains from one sample, sequenced in a study of cytomegalovirus exposure and HLA in healthy donors. Assay: immunoSEQ multiplex PCR; the TCRdb copy retains only in-frame clones and omits some. The table includes 150,000 to 200,000 clones, 84% detected once. Sequenced sample: PBMCs. Receptors originate from a man between 50 and 59 years old in good health and CMV-seropositive. Each CDR3 is given with its conserved first and last residue. The order of the fields is V gene, J gene, CDR3 protein.

v_gene: TRBV6-5; j_gene: TRBJ1-5; CDR3aa: CASSYVRGQPQHF
v_gene: TRBV11-2; j_gene: TRBJ2-7; CDR3aa: CASRPPGASYEQYF
v_gene: TRBV28; j_gene: TRBJ2-2; CDR3aa: CASSSLSTGELFF
v_gene: TRBV13; j_gene: TRBJ2-1; CDR3aa: CASSPGEGRGNEQFF
v_gene: TRBV2; j_gene: TRBJ2-3; CDR3aa: CASDYSVGLAGPEDTQYF
v_gene: TRBV7-2; j_gene: TRBJ1-4; CDR3aa: CASSRRDREKFF
v_gene: TRBV27; j_gene: TRBJ1-1; CDR3aa: CASSLKGQGANRNTEAFF
v_gene: TRBV19; j_gene: TRBJ1-5; CDR3aa: CASRGTGGEYSNQPQHF
v_gene: TRBV11-2; j_gene: TRBJ1-1; CDR3aa: CASSSDRNTEAFF
v_gene: TRBV19; j_gene: TRBJ2-1; CDR3aa: CASSRTGEAGNKNEQFF
v_gene: TRBV11-3; j_gene: TRBJ2-2; CDR3aa: CASSPGLAGTGELFF
v_gene: TRBV7-6; j_gene: TRBJ2-5; CDR3aa: CASSSSGGLQETQYF
v_gene: TRBV6-1; j_gene: TRBJ1-1; CDR3aa: CASSITNRGAEAFF
v_gene: TRBV21-1; j_gene: TRBJ2-4; CDR3aa: CASSKEDRPLAKNIQYF
v_gene: TRBV9; j_gene: TRBJ2-2; CDR3aa: CASSPPLGRLGAGELFF
v_gene: TRBV2; j_gene: TRBJ2-3; CDR3aa: CASTGGSGSRSDTQYF
v_gene: TRBV5-6; j_gene: TRBJ1-2; CDR3aa: CASGTPSDTFGYGYTF
v_gene: TRBV2; j_gene: TRBJ1-4; CDR3aa: CASSGRGGGNEKLFF
v_gene: TRBV28; j_gene: TRBJ1-5; CDR3aa: CASSLVGQPQHF
v_gene: TRBV13; j_gene: TRBJ2-1; CDR3aa: CASSRGGEQFF
v_gene: TRBV7-9; j_gene: TRBJ2-2; CDR3aa: CASSFGGTGELFF
v_gene: TRBV7-3; j_gene: TRBJ1-1; CDR3aa: CASSLTLNTEAFF
v_gene: TRBV14; j_gene: TRBJ1-6; CDR3aa: CASSQEYNSPLHF
v_gene: TRBV7-9; j_gene: TRBJ1-4; CDR3aa: CASSLGQGKLFF
v_gene: TRBV5-6; j_gene: TRBJ1-1; CDR3aa: CASSPGQGKGHTEAFF
v_gene: TRBV5-1; j_gene: TRBJ2-5; CDR3aa: CASRNGLAGRAQYF
v_gene: TRBV9; j_gene: TRBJ2-2; CDR3aa: CASSQSTGTRNTGELFF
v_gene: TRBV2; j_gene: TRBJ2-1; CDR3aa: CASSEDGGYEQFF
v_gene: TRBV29-1; j_gene: TRBJ1-1; CDR3aa: CSVRLSGAQAFF
v_gene: TRBV15; j_gene: TRBJ2-3; CDR3aa: CATSSTISGRDTQYF
v_gene: TRBV30; j_gene: TRBJ1-1; CDR3aa: CAWRTQGQGGTEAFF
v_gene: TRBV5-1; j_gene: TRBJ2-1; CDR3aa: CASSLLASKVGDEQFF
v_gene: TRBV14; j_gene: TRBJ2-3; CDR3aa: CASSLRAGFSTDTQYF
v_gene: TRBV2; j_gene: TRBJ1-2; CDR3aa: CASSQAGTGEGYTF
v_gene: TRBV7-9; j_gene: TRBJ1-2; CDR3aa: CASSLQESPYGYTF
v_gene: TRBV5-4; j_gene: TRBJ2-6; CDR3aa: CASSLSGTGANVLTF
v_gene: TRBV5-5; j_gene: TRBJ2-1; CDR3aa: CASSSFLAGGVDEQFF
v_gene: TRBV4-1; j_gene: TRBJ2-7; CDR3aa: CASSQDLVEQYF
v_gene: TRBV27; j_gene: TRBJ2-3; CDR3aa: CASRATSGSSVTQYF
v_gene: TRBV5-4; j_gene: TRBJ2-2; CDR3aa: CASSAGTGGSTGELFF
v_gene: TRBV19; j_gene: TRBJ2-3; CDR3aa: CASSIQADTQYF
v_gene: TRBV4-1; j_gene: TRBJ2-6; CDR3aa: CASSQEGGGLSSGANVLTF